The rows below give T cell receptor beta chains drawn from one sample of a study of T cells in Graves' hyperthyroidism and ophthalmopathy. In TCRdb, the multiplex PCR reads were re-called with MiXCR into one record per CDR3 protein. The repertoire consists of 300,000 to 400,000 distinct CDR3 sequences, with around a sixth occurring once and the leading ten covering 45% to 50%. The sample consisted of blood. Receptors were obtained from a woman aged 45-65 years with Graves' hyperthyroidism. Each CDR3 is given with its conserved first and last residue. The order of the fields is D gene, clone size, J gene, V gene, CDR3 protein, CDR3 DNA. D genes are given only for firm matches. Only some rows state a clone size, as once, few, many or a class for expanded clones.

d_call: TRBD1; clone_size: many; j_call: TRBJ2-7; v_call: TRBV18; cdr3_aa: CASSTEQGAENEQYF; cdr3_nt: TGTGCCAGCTCCACGGAACAGGGGGCGGAAAACGAGCAGTACTTC
d_call: TRBD2; clone_size: many; j_call: TRBJ2-1; v_call: TRBV6-1; cdr3_aa: CATSLGLADNEQFF; cdr3_nt: TGTGCCACCTCCCTGGGACTAGCGGATAATGAGCAGTTCTTC
d_call: -; clone_size: few; j_call: TRBJ2-1; v_call: TRBV6-1; cdr3_aa: CASSEAGEADEQFF; cdr3_nt: TGTGCCAGCAGTGAAGCAGGGGAGGCAGATGAGCAGTTCTTC
d_call: TRBD2; clone_size: many; j_call: TRBJ2-3; v_call: TRBV12-3/TRBV12-4; cdr3_aa: CASSGPSLAGGPTDTQYF; cdr3_nt: TGTGCCAGCAGTGGCCCGTCGCTAGCGGGAGGCCCTACAGATACGCAGTATTTT
d_call: -; clone_size: -; j_call: TRBJ1-2; v_call: TRBV19; cdr3_aa: CASSMTGQVFRGYTF; cdr3_nt: TGTGCCAGTAGTATGACGGGCCAGGTGTTTCGCGGCTACACCTTC
d_call: -; clone_size: many; j_call: TRBJ1-1; v_call: TRBV20-1; cdr3_aa: CSALILQGITEAFF; cdr3_nt: TGCAGTGCCCTAATTCTGCAGGGAATCACTGAAGCTTTCTTT
d_call: TRBD1; clone_size: many; j_call: TRBJ2-1; v_call: TRBV7-9; cdr3_aa: CASSLQGPTYNEQFF; cdr3_nt: TGTGCCAGCAGCCTACAGGGGCCCACTTACAATGAGCAGTTCTTC
d_call: -; clone_size: many; j_call: TRBJ1-2; v_call: TRBV11-2; cdr3_aa: CASSLVAGGGNGYTF; cdr3_nt: TGTGCCAGCAGCTTAGTAGCTGGCGGCGGCAACGGCTACACCTTC
d_call: TRBD2; clone_size: -; j_call: TRBJ2-7; v_call: TRBV20-1; cdr3_aa: CSARPGTSGSFYEQYF; cdr3_nt: TGCAGTGCTAGGCCCGGGACTAGCGGGAGTTTTTACGAGCAGTACTTC
d_call: TRBD2; clone_size: few; j_call: TRBJ2-2; v_call: TRBV6-1; cdr3_aa: CASSPLAGGPTGELFF; cdr3_nt: TGTGCCAGCAGTCCTTTAGCGGGGGGGCCCACCGGGGAGCTGTTTTTT
d_call: -; clone_size: -; j_call: TRBJ1-2; v_call: TRBV28; cdr3_aa: CASTLDGGGYTF; cdr3_nt: TGTGCCAGCACCCTCGACGGGGGTGGCTACACCTTC
d_call: -; clone_size: few; j_call: TRBJ2-5; v_call: TRBV20-1; cdr3_aa: CSVLTQETQYF; cdr3_nt: TGCAGTGTGTTAACACAAGAGACCCAGTACTTC
d_call: TRBD1; clone_size: -; j_call: TRBJ2-5; v_call: TRBV6-1; cdr3_aa: CASSEPRDRSQETQYF; cdr3_nt: TGTGCCAGCAGCGAACCTAGGGACAGGAGCCAAGAGACCCAGTACTTC
d_call: -; clone_size: -; j_call: TRBJ2-5; v_call: TRBV9; cdr3_aa: CASSVGGGATISPSGTQETQYF; cdr3_nt: TGTGCCAGCAGCGTAGGGGGGGGGGCAACGATCAGCCCCAGCGGGACCCAAGAGACCCAGTACTTC
d_call: TRBD1; clone_size: -; j_call: TRBJ2-1; v_call: TRBV18; cdr3_aa: CAGSPVQGENYEQFF; cdr3_nt: TGTGCCGGCTCACCTGTACAGGGGGAGAACTATGAGCAGTTCTTC
d_call: TRBD2; clone_size: once; j_call: TRBJ2-7; v_call: TRBV3-1; cdr3_aa: CASSRTSGFYEQYF; cdr3_nt: TGTGCCAGCAGCCGGACTAGCGGGTTTTACGAGCAGTACTTC
d_call: -; clone_size: few; j_call: TRBJ1-2; v_call: TRBV20-1; cdr3_aa: CSATDTGSNYGYTF; cdr3_nt: TGCAGTGCTACGGATACAGGTTCTAACTATGGCTACACCTTC
d_call: -; clone_size: many; j_call: TRBJ2-5; v_call: TRBV29-1; cdr3_aa: CSVDLGRTEETQYF; cdr3_nt: TGCAGCGTTGATCTGGGACGAACGGAGGAGACCCAGTACTTC
d_call: TRBD1; clone_size: few; j_call: TRBJ1-1; v_call: TRBV6-1; cdr3_aa: CASKVGQQNTEAFF; cdr3_nt: TGTGCCAGCAAAGTGGGACAGCAGAACACTGAAGCTTTCTTT
d_call: TRBD2; clone_size: once; j_call: TRBJ2-1; v_call: TRBV28; cdr3_aa: CASTPRAGGVYNEQFF; cdr3_nt: TGTGCCAGCACCCCTCGGGCGGGAGGGGTCTACAATGAGCAGTTCTTC
d_call: TRBD1; clone_size: -; j_call: TRBJ1-6; v_call: TRBV28; cdr3_aa: CASGTGNSPPHF; cdr3_nt: TGTGCCAGCGGGACAGGGAATTCACCCCCCCACTTT
d_call: TRBD1; clone_size: many; j_call: TRBJ1-1; v_call: TRBV20-1; cdr3_aa: CSALWDRFLNTEAFF; cdr3_nt: TGCAGTGCCCTCTGGGACAGGTTTCTTAACACTGAAGCTTTCTTT
d_call: TRBD1; clone_size: -; j_call: TRBJ1-2; v_call: TRBV9; cdr3_aa: CARRHGTGESEVGYTF; cdr3_nt: TGTGCCAGAAGACACGGGACAGGGGAATCAGAGGTGGGCTACACCTTC
d_call: -; clone_size: -; j_call: TRBJ1-1; v_call: TRBV7-3; cdr3_aa: CASSPHRDTEAFF; cdr3_nt: TGTGCCAGCAGCCCCCACCGGGACACTGAAGCTTTCTTT
d_call: TRBD1; clone_size: few; j_call: TRBJ1-6; v_call: TRBV7-6; cdr3_aa: CASSPSGTANSPLHF; cdr3_nt: TGTGCCAGCAGCCCTTCCGGGACAGCTAATTCACCCCTCCACTTT
d_call: -; clone_size: many; j_call: TRBJ2-7; v_call: TRBV20-1; cdr3_aa: CSATVGGTAFSYEQYF; cdr3_nt: TGCAGTGCTACGGTGGGGGGGACAGCTTTTTCCTACGAGCAGTACTTC
d_call: TRBD1; clone_size: -; j_call: TRBJ2-3; v_call: TRBV6-5; cdr3_aa: CASSYAGQGDTQYF; cdr3_nt: TGTGCCAGCAGTTACGCGGGACAGGGGGATACGCAGTATTTT
d_call: -; clone_size: -; j_call: TRBJ1-1; v_call: TRBV6-2/TRBV6-3; cdr3_aa: CASKTGINTEAFF; cdr3_nt: TGTGCCAGCAAAACTGGCATTAACACTGAAGCTTTCTTT
d_call: TRBD2; clone_size: -; j_call: TRBJ2-1; v_call: TRBV19; cdr3_aa: CASGTSGRGEQFF; cdr3_nt: TGTGCCAGTGGGACTAGCGGGAGAGGTGAGCAGTTCTTC
d_call: -; clone_size: -; j_call: TRBJ2-2; v_call: TRBV10-1; cdr3_aa: CASSAEGVYTGELFF; cdr3_nt: TGCGCCAGCAGCGCCGAGGGGGTATACACCGGGGAGCTGTTTTTT
d_call: TRBD1; clone_size: -; j_call: TRBJ1-2; v_call: TRBV6-1; cdr3_aa: CASSETGGARVFGYTF; cdr3_nt: TGTGCCAGCAGTGAAACAGGGGGCGCGAGGGTATTTGGCTACACCTTC
d_call: -; clone_size: many; j_call: TRBJ2-7; v_call: TRBV28; cdr3_aa: CASRSGFYEQYF; cdr3_nt: TGTGCCAGCAGGAGCGGATTCTACGAGCAGTACTTC
d_call: -; clone_size: many; j_call: TRBJ1-1; v_call: TRBV4-1; cdr3_aa: CASSQDSGYRNTEAFF; cdr3_nt: TGCGCCAGCAGCCAAGATTCCGGGTACCGGAACACTGAAGCTTTCTTT